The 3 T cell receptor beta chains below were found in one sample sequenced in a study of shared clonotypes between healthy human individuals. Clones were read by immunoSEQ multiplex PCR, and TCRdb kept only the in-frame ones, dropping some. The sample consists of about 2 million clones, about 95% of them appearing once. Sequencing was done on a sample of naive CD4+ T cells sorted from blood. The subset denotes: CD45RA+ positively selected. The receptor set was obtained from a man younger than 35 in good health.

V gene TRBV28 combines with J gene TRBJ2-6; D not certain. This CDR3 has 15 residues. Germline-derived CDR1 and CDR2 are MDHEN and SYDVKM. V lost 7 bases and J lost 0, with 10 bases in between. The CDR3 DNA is TGTGCCAGCAACCCTCATTCCTCTGGGGCCAACGTCCTGACTTTC. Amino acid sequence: CASNPHSSGANVLTF.

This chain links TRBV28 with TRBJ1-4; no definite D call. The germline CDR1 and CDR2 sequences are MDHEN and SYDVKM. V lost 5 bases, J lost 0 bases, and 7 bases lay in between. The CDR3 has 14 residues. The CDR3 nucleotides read TGTGCCAGCAGTCGAGATCCAACTAATGAAAAACTGTTTTTT. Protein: CASSRDPTNEKLFF.

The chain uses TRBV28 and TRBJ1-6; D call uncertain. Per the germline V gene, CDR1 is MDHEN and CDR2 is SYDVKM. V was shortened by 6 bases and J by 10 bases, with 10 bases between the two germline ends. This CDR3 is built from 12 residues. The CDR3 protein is CASRQEQSPLHF. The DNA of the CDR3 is TGTGCCAGCAGGCAGGAGCAATCACCCCTCCACTTT.